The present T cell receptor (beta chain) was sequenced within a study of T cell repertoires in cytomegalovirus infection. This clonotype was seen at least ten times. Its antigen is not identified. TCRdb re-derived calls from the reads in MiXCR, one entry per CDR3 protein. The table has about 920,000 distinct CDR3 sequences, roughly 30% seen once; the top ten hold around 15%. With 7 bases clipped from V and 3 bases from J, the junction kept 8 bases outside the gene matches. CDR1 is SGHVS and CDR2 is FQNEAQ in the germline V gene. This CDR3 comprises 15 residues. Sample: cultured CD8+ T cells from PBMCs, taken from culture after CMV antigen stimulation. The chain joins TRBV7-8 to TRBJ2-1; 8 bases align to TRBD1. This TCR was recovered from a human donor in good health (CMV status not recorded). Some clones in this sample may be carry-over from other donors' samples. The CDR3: CASNSGQDLYNEQFF. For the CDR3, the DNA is TGTGCCAGCAACTCGGGACAGGACCTCTACAATGAGCAGTTCTTC. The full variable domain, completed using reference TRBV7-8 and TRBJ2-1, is GAGVSQSPRYKVAKRGQDVALRCDPISGHVSLFWYQQALGQGPEFLTYFQNEAQLDKSGLPSDRFFAERPEGSVSTLKIQRTQQEDSAVYLCASNSGQDLYNEQFFGPGTRLTVL.